This paragraph reports one T cell receptor beta chain. The antigen is not known. V gave up 3 bases and J gave up 0 bases, with 7 bases separating them. The CDR3 length is 14 residues. Germline assignment: CDR1 WSHSY and CDR2 SAAADI. The PCR used 60 Vbeta and 13 Jbeta primers. Sequencing used immunoSEQ multiplex PCR; TCRdb keeps in-frame clones, though not all of them. Of 130,000 to 150,000 clones listed, almost 80% are singletons. This entry belongs to a study of cytomegalovirus exposure and HLA in healthy donors. Study-wide results and caveats: Presence/absence comparisons presumed near-even sequencing depth among donors. Data from an earlier analysis indicated that most TCR beta V segments were productive either about 90% or about 30% of the time. Immune exposure information available was restricted to CMV serostatus. It was fewer than 200 TCR beta chains that were listed as cytomegalovirus-associated.

The V call is TRBV10-2, the J call TRBJ2-3; D perhaps matches TRBD1 (5 bases). Sequencing used PBMCs. This receptor was taken from a woman between 40 and 55 years old in good health and CMV-seropositive. Written as DNA, the CDR3 is TGCGCCAGCAGTGAACAGGTTAGCACAGATACGCAGTATTTT. This sequence encodes CASSEQVSTDTQYF.